These T cell receptor beta chains were read from a single sample in a study of T cell responses to AZD1222 COVID-19 vaccine. Sequenced by immunoSEQ multiplex PCR; TCRdb stores in-frame clones only, minus some. The sample lists about 130,000 clones; roughly nine tenths were seen once. Sample: peripheral blood, taken 28 days after the second AZD1222 dose. Receptors were obtained from an adult who received the AZD1222 COVID-19 vaccine. Both conserved end residues are part of each CDR3. Each record gives: V gene, J gene, clone size, CDR3 protein. Some rows mark clone size as missing; the rest say once, few, many or name a class of expanded clone.

TRBV10-3	TRBJ2-2	-	CATGAGGEDTGELFF
TRBV10-1	TRBJ2-7	-	CASSVNRAGEQYF
TRBV5-1	TRBJ1-1	-	CASSFFDTRSTEAFF
TRBV19	TRBJ1-1	-	CASRPGTTNTEAFF
TRBV13	TRBJ2-5	-	CASSSSTGIKETQYF
TRBV11-2	TRBJ2-7	medium-sized	CASSFDREYEQYF
TRBV6-5	TRBJ2-5	-	CASSYSMGRKTQYF
TRBV6-1	TRBJ1-5	-	CATGRDGNQPQHF
TRBV3-1/TRBV3-2	TRBJ1-1	-	CASSQDVRGTEAFF
TRBV2	TRBJ2-7	-	CASRPDSYEQYF